This entry lists 31 T cell receptor beta chains sequenced from one sample in a study of cytomegalovirus exposure and HLA in healthy donors. The data were produced by immunoSEQ multiplex PCR, yet TCRdb's version contains in-frame clones alone and is incomplete. Of about 190,000 clones in the sample, approximately 88% are singletons; the top ten hold approximately 7%. Sequencing was done on a sample of PBMCs. The source is a man between 18 and 35 years old in good health and CMV-seropositive.

This clone was seen just once. The chain employs TRBV28 and TRBJ2-3; TRBD1 matches 7 bases. After removal of 3 bases from V and 4 bases from J, the junction contained 7 bases not matched to a gene. The germline V gene has CDR1 MDHEN and CDR2 SYDVKM. CDR3 length equals 15 residues. DNA for the CDR3: TGTGCCAGCAGTTTCCAAGACAGGGATCCAGATACGCAGTATTTT. This translates into CASSFQDRDPDTQYF.

The CDR3 is CASSFGMERRTDTQYF. CDR3 DNA: TGTGCCAGCAGCTTTGGAATGGAGCGTCGCACAGATACGCAGTATTTT. The chain joins TRBV7-2 to TRBJ2-3; D is unclear. The CDR3 sequence is 16 residues long. V lost 3 bases to trimming and J lost 1 base, with 14 bases between them. Per germline, CDR1 SGHTA and CDR2 FQGNSA.

This chain joins TRBV30 and TRBJ2-5, with 7 bases that match TRBD2. The V gene's germline CDR1 is GTSNPN and CDR2 SVGIG (reference sequence). V was pared by 1 base and J by 5 bases, with 7 bases of the junction left unmatched. The CDR3 spans 14 residues. The CDR3 is CAWSAGGLSETQYF. In DNA, the CDR3 is TGTGCCTGGAGTGCTGGGGGACTATCGGAGACCCAGTACTTC.

The chain couples TRBV5-4 to TRBJ1-3; 9 positions agree with TRBD1. V was clipped by 2 bases and J by 4 bases; unmatched bases: 4. The CDR3 sequence is 15 residues long. Germline V CDR1 and CDR2: SGHNT, YYREEE (reference sequence). CDR3 in DNA: TGTGCCAGCAGCTTTTGGGGACAGGGAGGAAACACCATATATTTT. Its protein is CASSFWGQGGNTIYF.

On this clone: The same CDR3 can be traced to other DNA sequences in this sample. V gene TRBV7-2 combines with J gene TRBJ2-1; perhaps TRBD1 as D (6 bases). The CDR3 has 15 amino acids. V was trimmed by 0 bases and J by 1 base, leaving 7 bases between them. Looked up from germline, CDR1 is SGHTA and CDR2 is FQGNSA. The CDR3 loop reads CASSLARGSYNEQFF. In DNA, the CDR3 is TGTGCCAGCAGCTTAGCCAGGGGATCCTACAATGAGCAGTTCTTC.

The genes are TRBV6-5 and TRBJ1-3; a possible D gene is TRBD1 (5 bases). Germline CDR1 MNHEY, CDR2 SVGAGI. The CDR3 loop spans 13 amino acids. Between the trimmed V and J ends, which lost 5 bases and 3 bases, there was a span of 8 bases. As DNA, the CDR3 is TGTGCCAGCAGTCGGACAAGTGGAAACACCATATATTTT. It is translated as CASSRTSGNTIYF.

V and J are TRBV15 and TRBJ1-2; no definite D call. Germline V gene data show CDR1 as LNHNV and CDR2 as YYDKDF (reference sequence). Deletions cut 0 bases from V and 8 bases from J, with 13 bases between. CDR3 length: 14 amino acids. In DNA, the CDR3 is TGTGCCACCAGCAGAGATAACGGGTTTGGGGGCTACACCTTC. This encodes CATSRDNGFGGYTF.

The chain combines TRBV5-1 with TRBJ1-2; the D is unclear. Trimming stripped 0 bases from V and 6 bases from J, with 15 bases between. Germline V gene data show CDR1 as SGHRS and CDR2 as YFSETQ. CDR3 length: 15 amino acids. The CDR3 coding sequence is TGCGCCAGCAGCTTGGCCCCAGGCGGGGAGGATGGCTACACCTTC. It is translated as CASSLAPGGEDGYTF.

The chain carries TRBV30 and TRBJ1-1, with D possibly TRBD1 on 5 matching bases. CDR1 and CDR2 from the germline V gene are GTSNPN and SVGIG (reference sequence). The V and J ends lost 5 bases and 4 bases respectively, with 14 bases between them. The CDR3 consists of 13 residues. DNA for the CDR3: TGTGCCTGGGTTACAGGATTCAGCACTGAAGCTTTCTTT. The encoded protein is CAWVTGFSTEAFF.

This clone occurred once. The chain recombines TRBV25-1 with TRBJ1-5, with D perhaps TRBD1 (5 bases). This CDR3 has 17 residues. In germline, CDR1 is MGHDK, CDR2 SYGVNS. V shed 6 bases and J shed 3 bases, with 21 bases lying between them. CDR3 nucleotide sequence: TGTGCCAGCAGCCCCGAAGGGGCGGCAGGTATCAATCAGCCCCAGCATTTT. It yields the protein CASSPEGAAGINQPQHF.

The chain joins TRBV7-2 to TRBJ1-5; weak D call: TRBD1 (6 bases). Germline values: CDR1 SGHTA, CDR2 FQGNSA. Trimming pared 5 bases from V and 6 bases from J, leaving 11 bases between. The CDR3 is 13 residues long. CDR3 DNA: TGTGCCAGCAGCCCAGGGGAAGCTCAGCCCCAGCATTTT. It is translated as CASSPGEAQPQHF.

The chain is built from TRBV7-7 and TRBJ2-7; TRBD2 matches at 10 bases. The CDR3 runs to 14 residues. With 5 bases clipped from V and 6 bases from J, the junction kept 7 bases outside the gene matches. CDR1 and CDR2 from the germline V gene are SSHAT and FNYEAQ (reference sequence). CDR3 amino acids: CASSGGLAGAEQYF. In DNA form, the CDR3 reads TGTGCCAGCAGCGGGGGGCTAGCGGGAGCCGAGCAGTACTTC.

The rearrangement links TRBV11-3 to TRBJ2-2; TRBD1 is a possible D gene (6 bases). With 2 bases removed from V and 2 bases from J, the gap between germline ends came to 18 bases. The germline V gene encodes CDR1 SGHNT and CDR2 YENEEA. This CDR3 is 18 amino acids long. CDR3 bases: TGTGCCAGCAGCTTATCCCTGTCAGGGGTCCCCAACACCGGGGAGCTGTTTTTT. Amino acids: CASSLSLSGVPNTGELFF.

This clone has just a few counts. The CDR3 protein is CASSKAPYEKLFF. DNA for the CDR3: TGTGCCAGCAGCAAAGCCCCCTATGAAAAACTGTTTTTT. The gene calls are TRBV21-1 and TRBJ1-4. TRBV21-1 is shown as a pseudogene. The CDR3 is made up of 13 amino acids.

The chain combines TRBV14 with TRBJ2-3; possible D gene TRBD1, 5 bases. Between the trimmed V and J ends, which lost 4 bases and 6 bases, there was a span of 11 bases. Germline V CDR1 and CDR2: SGHDN, FVKESK. CDR3 length: 13 residues. CDR3 DNA sequence: TGTGCCAGCAGCCTACAGGCACTGGATACGCAGTATTTT. This codes for CASSLQALDTQYF. Drawing the rest from reference TRBV14 and TRBJ2-3, the complete variable domain is EAGVTQFPSHSVIEKGQTVTLRCDPISGHDNLYWYRRVMGKEIKFLLHFVKESKQDESGMPNNRFLAERTGGTYSTLKVQPAELEDSGVYFCASSLQALDTQYFGPGTRLTVL.

This clone has just one count. The genes are TRBV7-2 and TRBJ2-7; TRBD2 agrees at 8 bases. V lost 5 bases, J lost 7 bases, and 10 bases stayed unmatched. CDR3 length equals 14 residues. Per the germline V gene, CDR1 is SGHTA and CDR2 is FQGNSA. The chain's CDR3 is CASSLERERGEQYF. The DNA of the CDR3 is TGTGCCAGCAGCCTGGAGCGGGAGAGAGGAGAGCAGTACTTC.

This clone was found once. V usage is TRBV19 and J usage is TRBJ2-7; 9 positions match TRBD1. The CDR3 is 16 residues long. The V gene's germline CDR1 is LNHDA and CDR2 SQIVND (reference sequence). The ends lost 5 bases at V and 0 bases at J; junction bases unmatched: 8. CDR3: CASSGQGRTRSYEQYF. The CDR3 DNA reads as TGTGCCAGTAGTGGACAGGGGAGGACTCGCTCCTACGAGCAGTACTTC.

Only one count was recorded for this clone. The chain links TRBV28 to TRBJ2-1, with TRBD2 matching over 12 bases. Per germline, CDR1 MDHEN and CDR2 SYDVKM. Trimming took 5 bases from V and 7 from J; bases not matched to a gene: 9. The CDR3 contains 16 residues. Here the CDR3 reads CASSHSWTSGANEQFF. Here the CDR3 DNA reads TGTGCCAGCAGTCACTCCTGGACTAGCGGGGCGAATGAGCAGTTCTTC.

CDR3 in amino acids: CASSAGPGQGTYEQYF. DNA for the CDR3: TGCGCCAGCAGCGCCGGACCGGGACAGGGGACCTACGAGCAGTACTTC. The chain employs TRBV5-1 and TRBJ2-7; 10 bases are a match to TRBD1. CDR1 and CDR2 from the germline V gene are SGHRS and YFSETQ. After removal of 4 bases from V and 2 bases from J, the junction contained 9 bases not matched to a gene. The CDR3 runs to 16 residues.

The genes are TRBV6-5 and TRBJ2-7; 9 positions agree with TRBD1. The V and J ends lost 8 bases and 5 bases, in that order; junction bases with no gene match: 7. Germline CDR1 reads MNHEY; CDR2 reads SVGAGI. CDR3 length: 13 residues. The CDR3 here is CASCRTGDHEQYF. CDR3 nucleotide sequence: TGTGCCAGCTGCCGGACAGGGGACCACGAGCAGTACTTC.

The chain has TRBV6-5 and TRBJ2-2, with D unresolved. This CDR3 has 14 amino acids. Trimming took 0 bases from V and 8 from J, leaving 10 bases between them. Germline-derived CDR1 and CDR2 are MNHEY and SVGAGI. The CDR3 loop reads CASSYSRGDGELFF. CDR3 sequence (DNA): TGTGCCAGCAGTTACTCGCGAGGCGATGGGGAGCTGTTTTTT.

V usage is TRBV7-9 and J usage is TRBJ2-7, with a tentative D call TRBD1 (5 bases). This CDR3 has 16 amino acids. Trimming removed 1 base at V and 5 bases at J, with 18 bases between. CDR1 is SEHNR and CDR2 is FQNEAQ in the germline V gene (reference sequence). The DNA of the CDR3 is TGTGCCAGCAGCTTAGGTGGTCAGCGCCAAGGGGACGAGCAGTACTTC. This codes for CASSLGGQRQGDEQYF.

The chain joins TRBV11-2 to TRBJ2-2, with D possibly TRBD2 on 6 matching bases. CDR1 and CDR2 (germline): SGHAT, FQNNGV. Trimming left V 0 bases short and J 5 bases short, with 22 bases between. This CDR3 spans 19 amino acids. The CDR3 bases are TGTGCCAGCAGCTTAGAAGGGTTCTTTGTGCGGGATTGGACCGGGGAGCTGTTTTTT. As protein: CASSLEGFFVRDWTGELFF.

The gene calls are TRBV6-4 and TRBJ2-3, with TRBD2 matching 9 bases. Germline CDR1 MRHNA, CDR2 SNTAGT. V was pared by 5 bases and J by 0 bases, with 3 bases of the junction left unmatched. This CDR3 is built from 15 residues. The DNA of the CDR3 is TGTGCCAGCAGTCAAACTAGCGGGAGCACAGATACGCAGTATTTT. Protein: CASSQTSGSTDTQYF.

The rearrangement joins TRBV4-3 to TRBJ2-7; the D gene is possibly TRBD2 (6 bases). CDR3 size: 17 residues. From germline, CDR1 is LGHNA and CDR2 YSLEER. V dropped 0 bases and J dropped 2 bases, with 17 bases sitting between them. The CDR3: CASSQDEAGRSPYEQYF. Here the CDR3 DNA reads TGCGCCAGCAGCCAAGATGAGGCGGGGCGCAGCCCCTACGAGCAGTACTTC.

The rearrangement joins TRBV5-4 to TRBJ2-1; 9 bases line up with TRBD2. With V trimmed by 4 bases and J by 5 bases, 7 bases remained unmatched. CDR3 size: 15 residues. CDR1 is SGHNT and CDR2 is YYREEE in the germline V gene (reference sequence). Here the CDR3 DNA reads TGTGCCAGCAGCCTGGGGCTAGCGGGACACAATGAGCAGTTCTTC. It codes for CASSLGLAGHNEQFF.

J is TRBJ2-7 and V is TRBV28; 13 bases align to TRBD2. V was clipped by 8 bases and J by 3 bases; unmatched bases: 1. This CDR3 spans 13 amino acids. Germline CDR1 reads MDHEN; CDR2 reads SYDVKM. The CDR3 loop reads CASRTSGSYEQYF. DNA of the CDR3: TGTGCCAGCCGGACTAGCGGGAGCTACGAGCAGTACTTC.

The chain recombines TRBV5-1 with TRBJ2-1, with 11 nucleotides matching TRBD2. The junction had 4 bases not matched to a gene; V was cut back by 0 bases and J by 14 bases. This CDR3 has 13 amino acids. The V gene's germline CDR1 is SGHRS and CDR2 YFSETQ. The CDR3 spells CASSLGLAGRKFF. Written as DNA, the CDR3 is TGCGCCAGCAGCTTGGGACTAGCGGGGAGAAAGTTCTTC.

V usage is TRBV28 and J usage is TRBJ1-5; D is possibly TRBD1 (6 bases). This CDR3 contains 13 residues. The germline gives CDR1 MDHEN, CDR2 SYDVKM. The V end was cut by 3 bases, the J end by 5 bases, with 8 bases between. In DNA, the CDR3 is TGTGCCAGCAGTTTCGAGGGGGATCAGCCCCAGCATTTT. This codes for CASSFEGDQPQHF.

The chain joins TRBV11-2 to TRBJ2-7; D is perhaps TRBD2 (6 bases). CDR1 is SGHAT and CDR2 is FQNNGV in the germline V gene. V lost 5 bases, J lost 3 bases, and 17 bases lay in between. This CDR3 has 15 amino acids. CDR3 amino acids: CASSHGGRGSYEQYF. DNA of the CDR3: TGTGCCAGCAGCCATGGTGGACGGGGGAGCTACGAGCAGTACTTC. Using reference TRBV11-2 and TRBJ2-7 for the parts outside the CDR3, the full variable domain is EAGVAQSPRYKIIEKRQSVAFWCNPISGHATLYWYQQILGQGPKLLIQFQNNGVVDDSQLPKDRFSAERLKGVDSTLKIQPAKLEDSAVYLCASSHGGRGSYEQYFGPGTRLTVT.

The J gene is TRBJ2-1, the V gene TRBV7-2; 11 bases line up with TRBD2. The germline V gene encodes CDR1 SGHTA and CDR2 FQGNSA. V shed 5 bases and J 0 bases; nucleotides not matched to a gene: 6. The length of the CDR3 is 17 residues. Here the CDR3 reads CASSLLAGGSSYNEQFF. The CDR3 nucleotides are TGTGCCAGCAGCCTATTAGCGGGAGGGAGCTCCTACAATGAGCAGTTCTTC.